The T cell receptor (beta chain) described here comes from a study of cytomegalovirus exposure and HLA in healthy donors. This clone was found once. The antigen is unknown. Findings of the study overall: Later work found that TCR association rates differed between HLA loci; DRB1 had the most and HLA-C the fewest.

The CDR3 runs 16 residues. J gave up 2 bases and V 7 bases, and 8 bases lay outside the gene matches. Germline assignment: CDR1 MDHEN and CDR2 SYDVKM. 60 Vbeta and 13 Jbeta primers were used in PCR. Using immunoSEQ multiplex PCR, the repertoire was profiled, and TCRdb retains in-frame clones only, with some absent. The sample has 95,000 to 150,000 clones, around 74% seen once; the top ten hold approximately 30%. This chain connects TRBV28 to TRBJ1-1; 12 nucleotides agree with TRBD1. The sample taken for sequencing was PBMCs. The sequence derives from a man in his sixties in good health and CMV-seropositive. The CDR3 nucleotides are TGTGCCAGCACCCTCGGCGGGACAGGGGGCAACACTGAAGCTTTCTTT. This gives the protein CASTLGGTGGNTEAFF.